This T cell receptor (beta chain) was identified during a study of blood T cells in healthy people across ages (dated by TCRdb to between 2014 and 2016). Background on the whole study: In model experiments, template switching captured roughly one uniquely barcoded TCR beta cDNA molecule for every two T cells. To track age-related changes in TCR beta repertoire diversity, the study relied on deep sequencing normalized with unique cDNA molecular identifiers. Two additional independent replicas of 1 million unique cDNA reads from the same blood draw were analyzed for two donors (one aged 18 to 29 and one aged 80 or older). To avoid experimental bias, donors of different ages were distributed randomly across sequencing lanes. The donors were split into four age groups: young (average around 15 years), middle-aged (roughly 40), aged (62) and long-lived (over 80). General conclusions and limits of the study: Because profiling used bulk unsorted PBMCs, naive and antigen-experienced compartments could not be compared conclusively. Estimates of total diversity based on one million sequenced T cells were considered lower bounds and underestimates. A strong correlation was found between observed TCR beta diversity and the percentage of naive T cells measured by flow cytometry. Compared with the aged group, the long-lived group had more naive CD4+ T cells, fewer expanded clones and increased TCR diversity, a pattern suggesting age selection. Donor CMV infection status was unknown, potentially confounding age-related changes in expanded clonotypes. Observed TCR beta diversity per million T cells fell roughly linearly with age, and a significant reduction was already apparent by age about 43.

Only a few counts were recorded for this clonotype. Its antigen is not yet known. Base qualities are not provided; no much larger clone lies one nucleotide away. The method behind the library was 5' RACE. The listed sequencing device is Illumina HiSeq 2500. The second PCR ran for roughly 7 to 11 cycles and used a J-beta primer mix along with a sample-barcoded 5' primer. Each TCR beta cDNA molecule received a unique molecular identifier from a template-switch 5' adaptor carrying 12 random nucleotides. At least 2.5 million CDR3-containing paired-end reads were obtained from each sample. First-strand cDNA was synthesized from all RNA with the Mint cDNA synthesis kit, primed by a TRBC-specific oligonucleotide. All cDNA was treated with uracil-DNA glycosylase and then went through a first 18-cycle PCR with the universal primers M1SS and BC2_uni_R. Turning to the authors' computational methods: For normalization, 1 million high-quality reads were randomly selected from each sample, with every read carrying a distinct molecular identifier. Reads with shared molecular identifiers were discarded instead of being binned into consensus sequences. MiTCR, with a Q25 quality threshold and the strictest error-elimination algorithm, was used for CDR3 identification, clonotype clustering and error correction. A nonparametric unseen species model with Euler transformation was used to estimate lower-bound total TCR beta diversity. Using fastp at Q25 and MiXCR, TCRdb reprocessed the public reads and kept productive beta chains. Records with the same CDR3 protein are collapsed into one entry carrying the most frequent genes and DNA. The authors' filters were not applied to this entry. For this sample there are about 1.6 million distinct CDR3 sequences; 30% to 35% appear just once. The top ten clones comprise 11% of the sample.

Donors were roughly 40 systemically healthy Caucasian individuals from Russia aged 6 to 90 years. Each donor gave about 10 milliliters of peripheral blood, drawn into EDTA-treated Vacutainer tubes. Ficoll-Paque density-gradient centrifugation was used to isolate PBMCs, with at least 7 million obtained per sample. Trizol reagent was used to extract total RNA from PBMCs, with at least 6 micrograms per sample. For every donor, an aliquot of PBMCs went through flow cytometry to measure the percentages of naive CD45RAhigh/CD27high T cells. CDR1 MGHRA and CDR2 YSYEKL are derived from the germline V gene. The CDR3 runs 16 residues from the cysteine to the phenylalanine. The kept DNA is CDR3 alone, 48 bases in frame from the first base. V is pruned by 6 bases and J by 2 bases, leaving 10 bases of the junction without a gene match.

This sequence was found in a woman between 25 and 40 years old in good health. The source material was blood. Here the chain combines TRBV4-1 and TRBJ2-7; 10 junctional bases match TRBD1. The DNA sequence is given as TGCGCCAGCAGAGTAACCGCCGGGACAGGGGCCTACGAGCAGTACTTC. It translates to CASRVTAGTGAYEQYF.